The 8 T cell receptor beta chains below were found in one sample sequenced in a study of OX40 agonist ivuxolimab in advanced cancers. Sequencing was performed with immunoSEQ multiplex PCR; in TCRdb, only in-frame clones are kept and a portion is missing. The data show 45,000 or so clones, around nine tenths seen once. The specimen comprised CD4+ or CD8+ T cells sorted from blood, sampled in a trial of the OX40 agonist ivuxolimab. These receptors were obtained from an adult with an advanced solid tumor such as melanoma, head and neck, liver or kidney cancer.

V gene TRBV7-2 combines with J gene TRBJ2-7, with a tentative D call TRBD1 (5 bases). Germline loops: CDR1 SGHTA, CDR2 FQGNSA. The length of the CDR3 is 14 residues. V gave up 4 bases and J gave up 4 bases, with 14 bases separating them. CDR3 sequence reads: CASSSQAQTYEQYF. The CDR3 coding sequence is TGTGCCAGCAGCTCACAGGCCCAGACTTACGAGCAGTACTTC.

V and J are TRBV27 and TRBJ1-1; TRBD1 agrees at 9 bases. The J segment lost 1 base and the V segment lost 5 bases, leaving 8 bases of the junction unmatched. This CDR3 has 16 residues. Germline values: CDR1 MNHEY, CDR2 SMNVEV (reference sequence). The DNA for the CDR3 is TGTGCCAGCAGTCAGAACAGGGGGCGAGGGAACACTGAAGCTTTCTTT. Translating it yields CASSQNRGRGNTEAFF.

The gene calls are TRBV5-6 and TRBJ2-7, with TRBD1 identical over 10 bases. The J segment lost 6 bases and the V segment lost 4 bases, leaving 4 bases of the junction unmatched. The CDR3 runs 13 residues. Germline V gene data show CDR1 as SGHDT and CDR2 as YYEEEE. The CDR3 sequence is CASSVGQGGEQYF. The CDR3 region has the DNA TGTGCCAGCAGCGTCGGACAGGGGGGCGAGCAGTACTTC.

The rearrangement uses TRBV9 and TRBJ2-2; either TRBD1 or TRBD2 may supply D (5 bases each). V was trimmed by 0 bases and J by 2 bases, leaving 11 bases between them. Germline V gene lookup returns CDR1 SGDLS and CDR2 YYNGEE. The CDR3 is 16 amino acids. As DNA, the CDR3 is TGTGCCAGCAGCGTAGATCCGGGGACCAACACCGGGGAGCTGTTTTTT. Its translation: CASSVDPGTNTGELFF. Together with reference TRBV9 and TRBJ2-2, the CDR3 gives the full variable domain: DSGVTQTPKHLITATGQRVTLRCSPRSGDLSVYWYQQSLDQGLQFLIQYYNGEERAKGNILERFSAQQFPDLHSELNLSSLELGDSALYFCASSVDPGTNTGELFFGEGSRLTVL.

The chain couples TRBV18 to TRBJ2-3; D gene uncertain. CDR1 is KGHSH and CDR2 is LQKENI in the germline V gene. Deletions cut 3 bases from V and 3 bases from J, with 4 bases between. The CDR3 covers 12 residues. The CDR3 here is CASSPPTDTQYF. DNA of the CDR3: TGTGCCAGCTCACCTCCGACAGATACGCAGTATTTT. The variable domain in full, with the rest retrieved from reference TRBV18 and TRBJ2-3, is NAGVMQNPRHLVRRRGQEARLRCSPMKGHSHVYWYRQLPEEGLKFMVYLQKENIIDESGMPKERFSAEFPKEGPSILRIQQVVRGDSAAYFCASSPPTDTQYFGPGTRLTVL.

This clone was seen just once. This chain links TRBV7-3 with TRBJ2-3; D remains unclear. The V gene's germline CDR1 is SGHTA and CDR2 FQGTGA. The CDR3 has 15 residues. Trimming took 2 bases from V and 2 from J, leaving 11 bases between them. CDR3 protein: CASSLSGQSTDTQYF. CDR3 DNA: TGTGCCAGCAGCTTATCGGGTCAATCCACAGATACGCAGTATTTT.

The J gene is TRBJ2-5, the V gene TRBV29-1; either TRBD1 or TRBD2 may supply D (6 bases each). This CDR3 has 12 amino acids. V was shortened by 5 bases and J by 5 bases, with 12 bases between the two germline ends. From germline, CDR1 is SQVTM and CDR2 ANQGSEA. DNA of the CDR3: TGCAGCGTTCCCTTAGGGGGGGAGACCCAGTACTTC. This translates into CSVPLGGETQYF.

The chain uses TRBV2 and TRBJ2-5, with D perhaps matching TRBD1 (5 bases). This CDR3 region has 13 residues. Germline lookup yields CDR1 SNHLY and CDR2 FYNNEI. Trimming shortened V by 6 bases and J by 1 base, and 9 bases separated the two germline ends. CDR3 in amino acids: CASRMGPQETQYF. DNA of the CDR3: TGTGCCAGCAGGATGGGGCCCCAAGAGACCCAGTACTTC.